The clone carrying this T cell receptor (beta chain) was counted only a few times. Germline V CDR1 and CDR2: SGHDT, YYEEEE. Trimming stripped 2 bases from V and 0 bases from J, with 11 bases between. CDR3 length equals 15 residues. Per the original data handling: The authors estimated nucleated cell counts from reference gene primer amplification. Here immunoSEQ multiplex PCR was the method, and the copy in TCRdb shows in-frame clones only, minus some. V, J and clone size are those of that table, while D and trimming were read from the DNA. The sample contains around 170,000 clones, roughly 81% of which appear only once. This record belongs to a study of blood T cell repertoires in COVID-19. Study-level background: Samples representing acute and convalescent COVID-19 were sourced from the United States, Italy and Spain. T cells, B-cell-depleted T cells, or PBMCs provided the cDNA or gDNA that served as material.

Patients from Seattle were sampled longitudinally, starting during active infection. This TCR derives from a woman aged 80 or over with COVID-19, enrolled during active disease. Sequencing was carried out using peripheral blood. This chain connects TRBV5-6 to TRBJ2-5; D may be TRBD2 (5 bases). For the CDR3, the DNA is TGTGCCAGCAGCTTAGAGGGCTCATACCAAGAGACCCAGTACTTC. Translation gives CASSLEGSYQETQYF.